One sample yielded the 21 T cell receptor beta chains listed below, sequenced in a study of PD-1 blockade in classical Hodgkin lymphoma. After autologous stem cell transplantation all patients relapsed, and prior brentuximab vedotin exposure differed between cohorts. After thawing, PBMCs were subjected to magnetic negative selection to isolate CD8+ T cells. Profiling relied on immunoSEQ multiplex PCR, and the TCRdb table lists in-frame clones only, not all of them. Here the sample spans 9,500 to 12,000 clones, 84% being singletons. The input for sequencing was CD8+ T cells from blood, taken at baseline. Receptors originate from a human donor with classical Hodgkin lymphoma.

This clone was observed once. This chain joins TRBV19 and TRBJ1-2, with D perhaps matching TRBD1 (5 bases). Trimming shortened V by 2 bases and J by 3 bases, and 19 bases separated the two germline ends. The CDR3 has 17 amino acids. The V gene's germline CDR1 is LNHDA and CDR2 SQIVND (reference sequence). As DNA, the CDR3 is TGTGCCAGTAGTATATCCCCGAGAGGGACGAGGGACTATGGCTACACCTTC. Its translation is CASSISPRGTRDYGYTF.

The sample holds one count of this clone. The chain employs TRBV19 and TRBJ2-1, with D perhaps TRBD2 (5 bases). Between the trimmed V and J ends, which lost 1 base and 13 bases, there was a span of 14 bases. Per the germline V gene, CDR1 is LNHDA and CDR2 is SQIVND (reference sequence). The CDR3 is 13 residues long. The DNA for the CDR3 is TGTGCCAGTAGTATAGCAGGAGCGGACTCCCAGTTCTTC. Protein sequence: CASSIAGADSQFF.

This rearrangement joins TRBV28 to TRBJ2-7; 9 bases are shared with TRBD1. Trimming removed 5 bases from V and 3 bases from J; junction bases left unmatched: 11. Germline V gene sequence: CDR1 MDHEN, CDR2 SYDVKM. CDR3 length: 16 residues. Here the CDR3 reads CASSQGQGGFGYEQYF. The CDR3 DNA sequence: TGTGCCAGCAGTCAGGGACAGGGCGGATTCGGCTACGAGCAGTACTTC.

V gene TRBV27 combines with J gene TRBJ2-3; 7 bases are a match to TRBD2. This CDR3 has 17 amino acids. The V gene's germline CDR1 is MNHEY and CDR2 SMNVEV (reference sequence). V lost 6 bases and J lost 0; bases outside the gene matches: 12. Here the CDR3 reads CASSLIGLADSTDTQYF. In DNA form, the CDR3 reads TGTGCCAGCAGCCTAATAGGGCTAGCGGACAGCACAGATACGCAGTATTTT.

V and J are TRBV11-2 and TRBJ2-3; D unclear. The CDR3 runs to 12 residues. Trimming left V 5 bases short and J 8 bases short, with 11 bases between. Germline lookup yields CDR1 SGHAT and CDR2 FQNNGV. The CDR3 protein is CASSPSSGTQYF. The CDR3 DNA follows: TGTGCCAGCAGCCCATCGTCGGGTACGCAGTATTTT.

The V call is TRBV28, the J call TRBJ2-1; no clear D gene. V lost 2 bases and J lost 4, with 12 bases in between. In germline, CDR1 is MDHEN, CDR2 SYDVKM. The CDR3 loop spans 15 amino acids. Here the CDR3 reads CASSLGEARYNEQFF. CDR3 coding DNA: TGTGCCAGCAGTTTAGGGGAAGCCCGGTACAATGAGCAGTTCTTC.

CDR3 in amino acids: CASSQDFGGGNQPQHF. The CDR3 DNA reads TGCGCCAGCAGCCAAGATTTCGGAGGGGGCAATCAGCCCCAGCATTTT. The chain carries TRBV4-3 and TRBJ1-5; tentative D call: TRBD1 (5 bases). The V and J ends lost 0 bases and 2 bases respectively, with 11 bases between them. In germline, CDR1 is LGHNA, CDR2 YSLEER. CDR3 size: 16 residues.

The chain carries TRBV28 and TRBJ2-1; D gene unclear. Germline V gene lookup returns CDR1 MDHEN and CDR2 SYDVKM. This CDR3 has 13 amino acids. The V gene lost 4 bases and the J gene lost 5 bases, with 9 bases spanning the gap. In nucleotides, the CDR3 is TGTGCCAGCAGTTCCCTAGGGAACAATGAGCAGTTCTTC. Translated: CASSSLGNNEQFF.

This chain connects TRBV18 to TRBJ1-1, with 7 nucleotides matching TRBD1. With V trimmed by 5 bases and J by 0 bases, 9 bases remained unmatched. The length of the CDR3 is 16 residues. CDR1 is KGHSH, CDR2 LQKENI, per germline. The DNA of the CDR3 is TGTGCCAGCTCATCATTCCAGGGGGGGATGAACACTGAAGCTTTCTTT. This translates into CASSSFQGGMNTEAFF.

This chain uses TRBV29-1 with TRBJ2-2; D gene unclear. V lost 1 base and J 1 base, leaving 7 bases between the germline ends. The CDR3 is 14 amino acids. Germline V gene sequence: CDR1 SQVTM, CDR2 ANQGSEA. The CDR3 nucleotides read TGCAGCGTTGAAGGGCGTGAGAACACCGGGGAGCTGTTTTTT. The encoded protein is CSVEGRENTGELFF.

This rearrangement joins TRBV4-3 to TRBJ2-6; maybe TRBD1 (6 bases). The V gene lost 0 bases and the J gene lost 4 bases, with 13 bases spanning the gap. The germline CDR1 and CDR2 sequences are LGHNA and YSLEER. CDR3 size: 17 residues. In nucleotides, the CDR3 is TGCGCCAGCAGCCAAGAGGACAGCGGTACCGGGGCCAACGTCCTGACTTTC. Translating gives CASSQEDSGTGANVLTF.

The chain recombines TRBV30 with TRBJ1-6; D may be TRBD1 (6 bases). The CDR3 has 15 amino acids. Germline V gives CDR1 GTSNPN, CDR2 SVGIG (reference sequence). V dropped 2 bases and J dropped 10 bases, with 18 bases sitting between them. CDR3 residues: CAWSIQTGPRSPLHF. For the CDR3, the DNA is TGTGCCTGGAGTATACAGACAGGTCCTAGGTCACCCCTCCACTTT.

This clone has just a few counts. The V call is TRBV7-9, the J call TRBJ1-2; D unresolved. Per germline, CDR1 SEHNR and CDR2 FQNEAQ (reference sequence). The CDR3 runs 14 residues. Between the trimmed V and J ends, which lost 1 base and 2 bases, there was a span of 8 bases. The CDR3 loop is CASSLDWANYGYTF. In DNA, the CDR3 is TGTGCCAGCAGCTTAGATTGGGCAAACTATGGCTACACCTTC.

The V gene is TRBV6-1, the J gene TRBJ2-7; D is perhaps TRBD1 or TRBD2 (5 bases each). This CDR3 contains 13 residues. The germline V gene encodes CDR1 MNHNS and CDR2 SASEGT. V was cut by 10 bases and J by 4 bases, with 17 bases left in between. This CDR3 is CAISDRLLYEQYF. Written as DNA, the CDR3 is TGTGCCATCTCAGACAGACTACTTTACGAGCAGTACTTC.

The chain recombines TRBV28 with TRBJ1-2; 8 nucleotides line up with TRBD1. The CDR3 is made up of 13 amino acids. Germline V CDR1 and CDR2: MDHEN, SYDVKM. V trimming: 6 bases; J trimming: 4 bases; junction bases outside the gene matches: 4. As DNA, the CDR3 is TGTGCCAGCAGAAATACAGGGGGCTATGGCTACACCTTC. Translated, it gives CASRNTGGYGYTF.

The rearrangement links TRBV6-6 to TRBJ2-7; 9 nucleotides align to TRBD1. The CDR3 totals 15 residues. V lost 4 bases to trimming and J lost 5 bases; unmatched junction nucleotides: 9. Germline V lookup: CDR1 MNHNY, CDR2 SVGAGI (reference sequence). As DNA, the CDR3 is TGTGCCAGCAGTTTACAGGGGGCCAGCAAGGACGAGCAGTACTTC. It codes for CASSLQGASKDEQYF.

This clone was recorded a few times. This chain links TRBV28 with TRBJ1-2; D not certain. Germline assignment: CDR1 MDHEN and CDR2 SYDVKM. Trimming stripped 3 bases from V and 2 bases from J, with 13 bases between. This CDR3 is built from 15 residues. The DNA of the CDR3 is TGTGCCAGCAGTTTTTTGAGGCTCTCCAACTATGGCTACACCTTC. Its translation is CASSFLRLSNYGYTF.

This clone was seen just once. The chain carries TRBV7-2 and TRBJ2-7; D is possibly TRBD1 or TRBD2 (5 bases each). The ends were cut back, 5 bases at V and 1 base at J, with 9 bases in the middle. Germline CDR1 is SGHTA and CDR2 is FQGNSA. The CDR3 spans 13 residues. The CDR3 DNA reads TGTGCCAGCAGCCCGGGGCCTTCCTACGAGCAGTACTTC. As protein: CASSPGPSYEQYF.

The V and J genes are TRBV7-2 and TRBJ2-5; D remains ambiguous. This CDR3 has 14 amino acids. Germline V gives CDR1 SGHTA, CDR2 FQGNSA. V dropped 1 base and J dropped 5 bases, with 11 bases sitting between them. The CDR3 spells CASSLVGGVETQYF. The CDR3 nucleotides are TGTGCCAGCAGCTTAGTGGGCGGTGTGGAGACCCAGTACTTC.

V gene TRBV7-8 combines with J gene TRBJ2-1; TRBD2 aligns across 16 bases. The V and J ends lost 3 bases and 7 bases, in that order; junction bases with no gene match: 6. The CDR3 is 17 residues long. Looked up from germline, CDR1 is SGHVS and CDR2 is FQNEAQ. This chain's CDR3 is CASSLAGTSGRANEQFF. The CDR3 coding sequence is TGTGCCAGCAGCTTGGCCGGGACTAGCGGGAGGGCAAATGAGCAGTTCTTC.

This sequence joins TRBV6-4 and TRBJ2-7; D tentatively reads TRBD1 or TRBD2 (5 bases each). The CDR3 runs to 15 residues. CDR1 MRHNA and CDR2 SNTAGT come from the germline V gene. V was pared by 6 bases and J by 6 bases, with 21 bases between. The chain's CDR3 is CASRVRDVGVGEQYF. CDR3 DNA sequence: TGTGCCAGCAGGGTCCGGGACGTCGGCGTGGGCGAGCAGTACTTC.